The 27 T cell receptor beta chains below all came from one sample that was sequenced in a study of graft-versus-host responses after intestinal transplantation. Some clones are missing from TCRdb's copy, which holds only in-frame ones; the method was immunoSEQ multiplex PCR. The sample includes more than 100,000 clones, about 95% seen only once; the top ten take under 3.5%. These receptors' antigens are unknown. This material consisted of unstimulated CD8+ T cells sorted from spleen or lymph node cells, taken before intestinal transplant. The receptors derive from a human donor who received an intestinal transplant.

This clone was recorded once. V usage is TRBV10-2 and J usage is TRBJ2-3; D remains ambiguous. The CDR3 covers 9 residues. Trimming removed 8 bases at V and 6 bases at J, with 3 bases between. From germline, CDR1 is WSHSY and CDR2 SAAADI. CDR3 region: CASGDTQYF. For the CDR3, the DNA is TGCGCCAGCGGGGATACGCAGTATTTT.

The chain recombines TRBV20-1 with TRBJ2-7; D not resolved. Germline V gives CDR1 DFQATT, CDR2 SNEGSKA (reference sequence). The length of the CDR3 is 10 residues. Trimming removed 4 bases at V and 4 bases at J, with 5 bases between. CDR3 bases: TGCAGTGCTATTCTTTACGAGCAGTACTTC. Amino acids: CSAILYEQYF.

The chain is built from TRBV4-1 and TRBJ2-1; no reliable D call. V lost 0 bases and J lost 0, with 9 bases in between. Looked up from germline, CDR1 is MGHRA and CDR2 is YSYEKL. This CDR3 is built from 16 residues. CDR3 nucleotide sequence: TGCGCCAGCAGCCAAGATTCCCCGAGCTCCTACAATGAGCAGTTCTTC. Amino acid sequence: CASSQDSPSSYNEQFF.

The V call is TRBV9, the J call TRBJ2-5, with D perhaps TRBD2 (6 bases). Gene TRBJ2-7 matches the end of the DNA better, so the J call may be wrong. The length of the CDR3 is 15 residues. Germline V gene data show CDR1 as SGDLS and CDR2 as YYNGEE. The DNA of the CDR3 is TGTGCCAGCAGCCCCTTTGCGGGGTTCGCCTACGAGCAGTACTTC. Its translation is CASSPFAGFAYEQYF.

CDR3 loop: CASSLKQGIDYTF. The CDR3 coding sequence is TGTGCCAGCAGCTTAAAACAGGGGATCGACTACACCTTC. This chain joins TRBV7-9 and TRBJ1-2, with 7 positions matching TRBD1. Germline V lookup: CDR1 SEHNR, CDR2 FQNEAQ (reference sequence). V shed 2 bases and J 10 bases; nucleotides not matched to a gene: 7. The CDR3 length is 13 residues.

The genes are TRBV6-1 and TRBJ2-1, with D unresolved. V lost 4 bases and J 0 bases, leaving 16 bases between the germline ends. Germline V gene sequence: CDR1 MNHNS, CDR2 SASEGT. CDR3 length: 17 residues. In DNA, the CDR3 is TGTGCCAGCAGTGGACATACGATGGCTGGCTCCTACAATGAGCAGTTCTTC. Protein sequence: CASSGHTMAGSYNEQFF.

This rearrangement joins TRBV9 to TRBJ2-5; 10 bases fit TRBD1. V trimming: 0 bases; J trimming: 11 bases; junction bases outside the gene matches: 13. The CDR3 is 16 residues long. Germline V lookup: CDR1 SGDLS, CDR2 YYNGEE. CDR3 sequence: CASSVAGQGLWGEQYF. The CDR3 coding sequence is TGTGCCAGCAGCGTAGCGGGACAGGGGCTCTGGGGGGAGCAGTACTTC.

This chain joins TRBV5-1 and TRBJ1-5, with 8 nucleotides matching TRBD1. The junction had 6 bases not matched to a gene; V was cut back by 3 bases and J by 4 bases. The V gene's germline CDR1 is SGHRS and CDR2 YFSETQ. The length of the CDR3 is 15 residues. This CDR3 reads CASSSWTGPNQPQHF. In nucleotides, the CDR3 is TGCGCCAGCAGCTCCTGGACAGGGCCGAATCAGCCCCAGCATTTT.

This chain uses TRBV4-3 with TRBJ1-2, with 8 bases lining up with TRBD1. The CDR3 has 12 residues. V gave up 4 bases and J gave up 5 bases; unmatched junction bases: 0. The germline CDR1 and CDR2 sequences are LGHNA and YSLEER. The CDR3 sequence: CASSRTGYGYTF. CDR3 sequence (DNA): TGCGCCAGCAGCCGGACAGGGTATGGCTACACCTTC.

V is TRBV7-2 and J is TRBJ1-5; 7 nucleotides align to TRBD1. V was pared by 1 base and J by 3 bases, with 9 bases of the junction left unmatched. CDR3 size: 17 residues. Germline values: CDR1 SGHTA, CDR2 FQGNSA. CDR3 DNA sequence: TGTGCCAGCAGCTTAGGCTTGGGGGACAGAGCCAATCAGCCCCAGCATTTT. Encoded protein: CASSLGLGDRANQPQHF. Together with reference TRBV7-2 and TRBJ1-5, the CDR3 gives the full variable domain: GAGVSQSPSNKVTEKGKDVELRCDPISGHTALYWYRQSLGQGLEFLIYFQGNSAPDKSGLPSDRFSAERTGGSVSTLTIQRTQQEDSAVYLCASSLGLGDRANQPQHFGDGTRLSIL.

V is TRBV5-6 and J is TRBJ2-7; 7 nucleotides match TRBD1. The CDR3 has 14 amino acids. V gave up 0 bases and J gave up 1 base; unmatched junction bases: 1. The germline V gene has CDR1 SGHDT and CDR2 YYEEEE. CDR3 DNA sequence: TGTGCCAGCAGCTTGGGGGGACAGTCCTACGAGCAGTACTTC. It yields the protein CASSLGGQSYEQYF.

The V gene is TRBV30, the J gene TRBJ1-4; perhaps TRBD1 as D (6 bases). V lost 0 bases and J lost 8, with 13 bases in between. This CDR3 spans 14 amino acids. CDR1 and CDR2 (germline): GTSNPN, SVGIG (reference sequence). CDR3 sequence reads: CAWSVLQGREKLFF. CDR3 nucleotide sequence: TGTGCCTGGAGTGTACTGCAGGGGAGGGAAAAACTGTTTTTT.

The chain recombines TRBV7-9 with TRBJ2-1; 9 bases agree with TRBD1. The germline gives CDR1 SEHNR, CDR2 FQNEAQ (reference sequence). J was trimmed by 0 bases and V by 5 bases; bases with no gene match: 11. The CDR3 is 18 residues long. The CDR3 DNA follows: TGTGCCAGCAGCCCCGAATGGGGGACAGGGAGCTCCTACAATGAGCAGTTCTTC. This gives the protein CASSPEWGTGSSYNEQFF.

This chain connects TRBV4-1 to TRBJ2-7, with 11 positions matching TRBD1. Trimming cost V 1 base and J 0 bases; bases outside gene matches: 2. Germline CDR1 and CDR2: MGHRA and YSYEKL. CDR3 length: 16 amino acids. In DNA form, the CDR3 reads TGCGCCAGCAGCCAAGGGACAGGGGGCTTCTCCTACGAGCAGTACTTC. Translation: CASSQGTGGFSYEQYF.

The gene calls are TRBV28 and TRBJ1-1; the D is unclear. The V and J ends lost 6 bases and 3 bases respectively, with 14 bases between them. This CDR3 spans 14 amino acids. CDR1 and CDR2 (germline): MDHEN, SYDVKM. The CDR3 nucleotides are TGTGCCAGCAGCCGAACCTTTAGGGACACTGAAGCTTTCTTT. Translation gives CASSRTFRDTEAFF.

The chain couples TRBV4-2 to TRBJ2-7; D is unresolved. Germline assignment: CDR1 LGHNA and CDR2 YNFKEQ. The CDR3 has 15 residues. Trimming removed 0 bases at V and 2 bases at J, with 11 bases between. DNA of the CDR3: TGTGCCAGCAGCCAAGAGGTCTCAGAGACCTACGAGCAGTACTTC. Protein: CASSQEVSETYEQYF.

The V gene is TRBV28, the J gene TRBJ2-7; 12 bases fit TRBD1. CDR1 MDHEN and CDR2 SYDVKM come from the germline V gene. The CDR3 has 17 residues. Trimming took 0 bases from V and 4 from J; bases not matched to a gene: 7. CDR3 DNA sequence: TGTGCCAGCAGTTTATGGGGTGGGACAGGGGGCCTGTACGAGCAGTACTTC. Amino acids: CASSLWGGTGGLYEQYF.

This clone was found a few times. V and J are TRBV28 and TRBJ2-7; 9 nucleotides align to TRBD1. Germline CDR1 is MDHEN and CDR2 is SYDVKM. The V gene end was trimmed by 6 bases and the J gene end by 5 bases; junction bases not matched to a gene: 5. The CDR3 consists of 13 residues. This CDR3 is CASSPTGGNEQYF. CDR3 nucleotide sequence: TGTGCCAGCAGCCCCACAGGGGGCAACGAGCAGTACTTC.

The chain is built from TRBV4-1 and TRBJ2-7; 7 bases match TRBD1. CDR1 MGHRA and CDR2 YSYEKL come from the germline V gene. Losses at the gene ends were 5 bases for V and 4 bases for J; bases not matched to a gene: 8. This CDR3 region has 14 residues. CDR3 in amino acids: CASSSQTGRYEQYF. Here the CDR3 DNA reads TGCGCCAGCAGCTCCCAGACAGGGCGGTACGAGCAGTACTTC.

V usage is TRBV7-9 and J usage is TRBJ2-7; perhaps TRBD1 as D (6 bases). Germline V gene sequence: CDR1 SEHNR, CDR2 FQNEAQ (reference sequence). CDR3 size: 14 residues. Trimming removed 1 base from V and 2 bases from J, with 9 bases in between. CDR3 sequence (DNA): TGTGCCAGCAGCTTAGGGCAGGGGACCTACGAGCAGTACTTC. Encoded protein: CASSLGQGTYEQYF.

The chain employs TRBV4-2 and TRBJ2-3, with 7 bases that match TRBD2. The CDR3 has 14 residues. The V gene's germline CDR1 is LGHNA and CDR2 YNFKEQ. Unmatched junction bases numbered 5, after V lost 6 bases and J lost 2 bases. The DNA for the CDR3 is TGTGCCAGCAGAGGACTAGTGCACACAGATACGCAGTATTTT. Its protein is CASRGLVHTDTQYF.

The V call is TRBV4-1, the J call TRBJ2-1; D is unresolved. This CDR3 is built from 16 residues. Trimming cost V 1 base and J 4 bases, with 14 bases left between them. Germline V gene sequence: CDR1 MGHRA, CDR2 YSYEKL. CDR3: CASSQVFADIYNEQFF. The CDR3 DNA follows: TGCGCCAGCAGCCAAGTCTTTGCGGATATATACAATGAGCAGTTCTTC.

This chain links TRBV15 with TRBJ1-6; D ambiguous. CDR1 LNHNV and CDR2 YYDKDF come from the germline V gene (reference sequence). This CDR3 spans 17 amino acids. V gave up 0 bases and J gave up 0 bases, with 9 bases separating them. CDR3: CATSRDTLSSYNSPLHF. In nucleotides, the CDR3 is TGTGCCACCAGCAGAGATACTTTAAGCTCCTATAATTCACCCCTCCACTTT.

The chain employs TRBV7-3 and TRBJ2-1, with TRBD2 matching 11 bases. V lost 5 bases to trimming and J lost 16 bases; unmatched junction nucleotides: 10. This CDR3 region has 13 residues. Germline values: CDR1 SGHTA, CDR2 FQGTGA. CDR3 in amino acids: CASSLGTSGSQFF. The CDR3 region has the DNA TGTGCCAGCAGCCTCGGCACTAGCGGGAGTCAATTCTTC.

CDR3 loop: CASSPLGGRGYEQYF. The CDR3 bases are TGTGCCAGCAGCCCCCTCGGCGGGAGAGGATACGAGCAGTACTTC. The genes are TRBV7-3 and TRBJ2-7; 7 bases agree with TRBD2. The CDR3 loop spans 15 amino acids. V was clipped by 5 bases and J by 4 bases; unmatched bases: 11. The V gene's germline CDR1 is SGHTA and CDR2 FQGTGA.

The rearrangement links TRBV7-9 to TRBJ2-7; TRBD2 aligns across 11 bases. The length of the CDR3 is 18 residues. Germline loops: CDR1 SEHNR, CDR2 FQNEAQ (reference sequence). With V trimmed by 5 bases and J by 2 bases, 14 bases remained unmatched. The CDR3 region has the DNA TGTGCCAGCAGCCCCGGGGGACTAGCGGTACAGGATCCCTACGAGCAGTACTTC. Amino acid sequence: CASSPGGLAVQDPYEQYF.

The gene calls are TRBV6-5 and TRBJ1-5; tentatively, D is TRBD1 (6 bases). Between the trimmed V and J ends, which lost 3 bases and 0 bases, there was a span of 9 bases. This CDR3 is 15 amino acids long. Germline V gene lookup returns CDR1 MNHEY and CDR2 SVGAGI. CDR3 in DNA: TGTGCCAGCAGTTATGGACAGTCTAGCAATCAGCCCCAGCATTTT. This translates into CASSYGQSSNQPQHF.